This TCR beta chain was obtained from a study of T cell responses to AZD1222 COVID-19 vaccine. Overall study findings and caveats: Clonal diversity was possibly underestimated, and white British individuals and females predominated among donors. Vaccine-related CD4 TCRs covered spike, predominating at 160-218 and 743-854.

Points on this clone: Its antigen is unidentified.

Only in-frame clones appear in the TCRdb table, and some are missing; sequencing was by immunoSEQ multiplex PCR. The sample yields tens of thousands of clones, 70% to 90% seen once. After removal of 2 bases from V and 0 bases from J, the junction contained 5 bases not matched to a gene. CDR1 and CDR2 from the germline V gene are SGHRS and YFSETQ. This CDR3 has 17 residues. This receptor was taken from an adult in good health. This sequence joins TRBV5-1 and TRBJ2-5, with TRBD2 matching over 12 bases. The sample in question was peripheral blood, obtained on day 0 of AZD1222 vaccination. DNA of the CDR3: TGCGCCAGCAGCTTCTCAGGACTAGCGGGAAACCAAGAGACCCAGTACTTC. Protein sequence: CASSFSGLAGNQETQYF. The full variable domain, completed using reference TRBV5-1 and TRBJ2-5, is KAGVTQTPRYLIKTRGQQVTLSCSPISGHRSVSWYQQTPGQGLQFLFEYFSETQRNKGNFPGRFSGRQFSNSRSEMNVSTLELGDSALYLCASSFSGLAGNQETQYFGPGTRLLVL.